Shown below are 30 T cell receptor beta chains from a single sample sequenced in a study of T cell repertoires in cytomegalovirus infection. TCRdb analysed the reads with MiXCR anew, one entry per CDR3 protein. In the table there are some 220,000 distinct CDR3 sequences, 5% to 8.5% of which are singletons. The sequencing input was PBMCs. The source of these receptors is a human donor in good health (CMV status not recorded). Some clones in this sample may be carry-over from other donors' samples.

This chain connects TRBV29-1 to TRBJ1-1; D uncertain. CDR1 is SQVTM and CDR2 is ANQGSEA in the germline V gene. Deletions cut 7 bases from V and 1 base from J, with 7 bases between. The CDR3 has 11 residues. The CDR3 spells CSATRNTEAFF. The CDR3 DNA reads as TGCAGCGCCACTCGGAACACTGAAGCTTTCTTT.

The chain combines TRBV19 with TRBJ2-7, with D possibly TRBD2 on 6 matching bases. The V end lost 3 bases, the J end lost 3 bases, and 12 bases lay between the germline ends. The germline gives CDR1 LNHDA, CDR2 SQIVND (reference sequence). CDR3 length equals 14 residues. The CDR3 loop reads CASSIRDSFYEQYF. CDR3 coding DNA: TGTGCCAGTAGTATCCGGGACTCGTTCTACGAGCAGTACTTC.

This clonotype was seen at least ten times. This chain joins TRBV29-1 and TRBJ2-3; TRBD2 is a possible D gene (7 bases). Germline assignment: CDR1 SQVTM and CDR2 ANQGSEA. This CDR3 contains 15 residues. Trimming cost V 1 base and J 8 bases, with 19 bases left between them. The CDR3 is CSVEGWGGASPTQYF. CDR3 bases: TGCAGCGTTGAAGGGTGGGGGGGCGCGAGTCCTACGCAGTATTTT.

This clonotype was counted at least ten times. The rearrangement joins TRBV7-2 to TRBJ1-5, with 12 bases aligning to TRBD1. The CDR3 runs 19 residues. CDR1 and CDR2 from the germline V gene are SGHTA and FQGNSA. V lost 1 base to trimming and J lost 5 bases; unmatched junction nucleotides: 12. The DNA for the CDR3 is TGTGCCAGCAGCTTAGGGGACAGGGGGCGCCGTGGAAAGGATCAGCCCCAGCATTTT. Its protein product is CASSLGDRGRRGKDQPQHF.

This clonotype appeared many times. V and J are TRBV2 and TRBJ1-2; 7 bases agree with TRBD1. The CDR3 consists of 12 residues. V dropped 6 bases and J dropped 10; count of bases not matched to a gene: 8. From germline, CDR1 is SNHLY and CDR2 FYNNEI. The CDR3 bases are TGTGCCAGCAGGGGACAGAACTCTTTCTACACCTTC. As protein: CASRGQNSFYTF. Looking up the rest from reference TRBV2 and TRBJ1-2 gives the full variable domain: EPEVTQTPSHQVTQMGQEVILRCVPISNHLYFYWYRQILGQKVEFLVSFYNNEISEKSEIFDDQFSVERPDGSNFTLKIRSTKLEDSAMYFCASRGQNSFYTFGSGTRLTVV.

The V and J genes are TRBV9 and TRBJ2-5; D tentatively fits TRBD1 or TRBD2 (5 bases each). Trimming took 0 bases from V and 9 from J, leaving 15 bases between them. Per the germline V gene, CDR1 is SGDLS and CDR2 is YYNGEE. CDR3 length: 14 residues. CDR3 sequence: CASSVDGTSRAQYF. The CDR3 DNA reads TGTGCCAGCAGCGTAGACGGGACCTCGAGGGCCCAGTACTTC.

This clonotype occurred many times. V usage is TRBV5-5 and J usage is TRBJ2-1; the D call may be TRBD1 or TRBD2 (5 bases each). Trimming left V 0 bases short and J 4 bases short, with 11 bases between. Germline-derived CDR1 and CDR2 are SGHKS and YYEKEE (reference sequence). CDR3 length: 15 residues. The CDR3 sequence is CASSLVVGVYNEQFF. CDR3 sequence (DNA): TGTGCCAGCAGCTTGGTGGTGGGGGTTTACAATGAGCAGTTCTTC.

This clonotype occurred many times. This chain joins TRBV27 and TRBJ2-7, with TRBD1 matching 7 bases. Trimming removed 6 bases from V and 1 base from J; junction bases left unmatched: 3. CDR1 MNHEY and CDR2 SMNVEV come from the germline V gene (reference sequence). The CDR3 runs 13 residues. CDR3 in amino acids: CASSGDSSYEQYF. In nucleotides, the CDR3 is TGTGCCAGCAGCGGGGACAGTTCCTACGAGCAGTACTTC.

This clonotype has a handful of counts. The chain has TRBV29-1 and TRBJ1-1; D is unresolved. This CDR3 comprises 13 residues. V was shortened by 1 base and J by 3 bases, with 9 bases between the two germline ends. Germline CDR1 reads SQVTM; CDR2 reads ANQGSEA. The CDR3 loop reads CSVEAYQDTEAFF. The CDR3, as DNA: TGCAGCGTTGAAGCTTATCAAGACACTGAAGCTTTCTTT.

This clonotype was seen ten or more times. J is TRBJ2-2 and V is TRBV7-8, with D maybe TRBD2 (5 bases). Germline V gene sequence: CDR1 SGHVS, CDR2 FQNEAQ. The V end was cut by 5 bases, the J end by 6 bases, with 19 bases between. CDR3 length: 16 amino acids. CDR3 in amino acids: CASSPDRVQRAGELFF. DNA of the CDR3: TGTGCCAGCAGCCCAGACCGGGTCCAGAGGGCCGGGGAGCTGTTTTTT. The whole variable domain, filled in from reference TRBV7-8 and TRBJ2-2, reads GAGVSQSPRYKVAKRGQDVALRCDPISGHVSLFWYQQALGQGPEFLTYFQNEAQLDKSGLPSDRFFAERPEGSVSTLKIQRTQQEDSAVYLCASSPDRVQRAGELFFGEGSRLTVL.

This clonotype has a count of ten or more. J is TRBJ2-3 and V is TRBV5-1; 10 positions match TRBD2. CDR1 and CDR2 (germline): SGHRS, YFSETQ. The J segment lost 7 bases and the V segment lost 4 bases, leaving 12 bases of the junction unmatched. The CDR3 extends over 16 amino acids. The CDR3 DNA sequence: TGCGCCAGCAGCCGAGATACTAGCGGGGCAGCTAATACGCAGTATTTT. Protein: CASSRDTSGAANTQYF.

There are many counts of this clonotype. V and J are TRBV29-1 and TRBJ1-2; D may be TRBD1 (6 bases). Per germline, CDR1 SQVTM and CDR2 ANQGSEA. The ends were cut back, 4 bases at V and 7 bases at J, with 28 bases in the middle. The CDR3 has 17 amino acids. The CDR3 nucleotides are TGCAGCGTTGTGGGGGGAAAAGGACAGCCCTTCGGTGGTGGCTACACCTTC. It yields the protein CSVVGGKGQPFGGGYTF.

This clonotype was detected only a few times. The rearrangement links TRBV20-1 to TRBJ2-7, with 12 nucleotides matching TRBD1. CDR1 and CDR2 (germline): DFQATT, SNEGSKA (reference sequence). V shed 0 bases, J shed 2 bases, and the junction held 20 bases outside the gene matches. The CDR3 has 21 residues. The CDR3 reads CSARDSKGDRGRGSVTYEQYF. Written as DNA, the CDR3 is TGCAGTGCTAGAGATTCCAAGGGGGACAGGGGGCGAGGATCCGTAACCTACGAGCAGTACTTC.

This clonotype was recorded many times. Here the CDR3 reads CAISGGPGDTQYF. As DNA, the CDR3 is TGTGCCATTAGCGGGGGGCCGGGAGATACGCAGTATTTT. The J gene is TRBJ2-3, the V gene TRBV10-3; 10 bases are a match to TRBD2. This CDR3 has 13 residues. Germline CDR1 and CDR2: ENHRY and SYGVKD. After removal of 9 bases from V and 5 bases from J, the junction contained 5 bases not matched to a gene.

This clonotype was counted ten times or more. The rearrangement joins TRBV7-2 to TRBJ2-2, with TRBD2 matching over 12 bases. V trimming: 4 bases; J trimming: 8 bases; junction bases outside the gene matches: 5. The CDR3 has 15 amino acids. CDR1 SGHTA and CDR2 FQGNSA come from the germline V gene. CDR3 sequence (DNA): TGTGCCAGCAGCTACCTAGCGGGGGGGCGGGGGGAGCTGTTTTTT. Protein product: CASSYLAGGRGELFF.

Remarks on this clonotype: This may arise from a read error, as a much more abundant clone is one base away. This chain joins TRBV20-1 and TRBJ1-5; D is ambiguous. This CDR3 is built from 11 residues. Looked up from germline, CDR1 is DFQATT and CDR2 is SNEGSKA (reference sequence). The CDR3 reads CSASMGKPKHF. CDR3 DNA: TGCAGTGCTAGTATGGGAAAGCCCAAGCATTTT.

The chain combines TRBV20-1 with TRBJ2-5; 7 bases are shared with TRBD2. Per the germline V gene, CDR1 is DFQATT and CDR2 is SNEGSKA (reference sequence). Trimming cost V 5 bases and J 2 bases; bases outside gene matches: 14. The CDR3 consists of 16 residues. The CDR3 loop is CSAGTSGVRPQETQYF. DNA of the CDR3: TGCAGTGCTGGTACCAGCGGGGTAAGACCGCAAGAGACCCAGTACTTC.

This clonotype came up many times. This chain joins TRBV7-2 and TRBJ2-7; D could derive from TRBD1 or TRBD2 (6 bases each). CDR3 length: 14 residues. V was shortened by 5 bases and J by 2 bases, with 13 bases between the two germline ends. Per the germline V gene, CDR1 is SGHTA and CDR2 is FQGNSA. As DNA, the CDR3 is TGTGCCAGCAGCGGGGGGCCCGGGGCCTACGAGCAGTACTTC. It specifies CASSGGPGAYEQYF.

Ten or more counts support this clonotype. V gene TRBV29-1 combines with J gene TRBJ1-2; TRBD1 might be the D (6 bases). The CDR3 is 11 residues long. Trimming removed 6 bases at V and 6 bases at J, with 11 bases between. CDR1 and CDR2 (germline): SQVTM, ANQGSEA. This CDR3 is CSVGTGNGYTF. The CDR3 DNA is TGCAGCGTCGGTACAGGGAATGGCTACACCTTC.

This clonotype was recorded at least ten times. DNA of the CDR3: TGTGCCAGTGGACGCTATAATGAAAAACTGTTTTTT. Translating gives CASGRYNEKLFF. This chain uses TRBV6-5 with TRBJ1-4; no firm D call. The germline V and J ends were trimmed by 9 bases and 4 bases, with 9 bases remaining between them. CDR3 length: 12 residues. Germline V gene data show CDR1 as MNHEY and CDR2 as SVGAGI.

This clonotype was found many times. The V and J genes are TRBV7-2 and TRBJ2-7; TRBD2 aligns across 8 bases. The CDR3 contains 15 residues. Germline loops: CDR1 SGHTA, CDR2 FQGNSA. Trimming at V came to 3 bases and at J to 3 bases, leaving 7 bases not matched to a gene. The CDR3 sequence is CASSLGGGSYYEQYF. As DNA, the CDR3 is TGTGCCAGCAGCTTGGGCGGGGGGTCATACTACGAGCAGTACTTC.

This clonotype was seen many times. The chain carries TRBV10-2 and TRBJ1-6, with D unclear. The V end was cut by 7 bases, the J end by 6 bases, with 10 bases between. This CDR3 spans 13 amino acids. Germline CDR1 and CDR2: WSHSY and SAAADI. The DNA for the CDR3 is TGCGCCAGCATAAAAGGAACTAATTCACCCCTCCACTTT. Protein product: CASIKGTNSPLHF.

This clonotype turned up a few times. The chain links TRBV10-3 to TRBJ2-1; tentatively, D is TRBD1 (6 bases). V was shortened by 2 bases and J by 8 bases, with 13 bases between the two germline ends. Germline CDR1 ENHRY, CDR2 SYGVKD. The CDR3 has 14 amino acids. The CDR3 DNA reads as TGTGCCATCAGTGAGACCGGGACATTCGATGAGCAGTTCTTC. Translating it yields CAISETGTFDEQFF.

This clonotype has ten or more counts. The chain combines TRBV24-1 with TRBJ2-1; 9 bases fit TRBD1. J was trimmed by 7 bases and V by 4 bases; bases with no gene match: 7. The germline V gene has CDR1 KGHDR and CDR2 SFDVKD. The CDR3 sequence is 15 residues long. CDR3 sequence (DNA): TGTGCCACCAGTGACCCGGGACAGGGTGGAAATGAGCAGTTCTTC. It codes for CATSDPGQGGNEQFF.

This clonotype was found many times. V and J are TRBV29-1 and TRBJ2-1, with 7 bases identical to TRBD2. The CDR3 extends over 10 amino acids. Germline assignment: CDR1 SQVTM and CDR2 ANQGSEA. As DNA, the CDR3 is TGCATGGCGGGGGACAATGAGCAGTTCTTC. Residues: CMAGDNEQFF.

There are many counts of this clonotype. V usage is TRBV29-1 and J usage is TRBJ2-7, with 7 bases fitting TRBD1. Germline CDR1 SQVTM, CDR2 ANQGSEA. This CDR3 has 11 amino acids. The trim removed 7 bases at V and 3 bases at J, leaving 3 bases unmatched. This CDR3 reads CSGQGIYEQYF. The CDR3 coding sequence is TGCAGCGGACAGGGTATCTACGAGCAGTACTTC.

This clonotype was seen at least ten times. J is TRBJ2-2 and V is TRBV2; weak D call: TRBD1 (5 bases). The CDR3 is 13 amino acids. V dropped 3 bases and J dropped 7 bases, with 9 bases sitting between them. From germline, CDR1 is SNHLY and CDR2 FYNNEI. The CDR3 sequence: CASSDQGGGELFF. In nucleotides, the CDR3 is TGTGCCAGCAGTGATCAGGGCGGCGGGGAGCTGTTTTTT.

The table lists this clonotype with many counts. This chain uses TRBV7-9 with TRBJ1-4; TRBD1 matches 12 bases. The junction had 8 bases not matched to a gene; V was cut back by 3 bases and J by 0 bases. Germline values: CDR1 SEHNR, CDR2 FQNEAQ (reference sequence). The CDR3 contains 19 residues. The DNA for the CDR3 is TGTGCCAGCAGCTTGCGGGACAGGGGGCGCATCCCAACTAATGAAAAACTGTTTTTT. Encoded protein: CASSLRDRGRIPTNEKLFF.

This clonotype was recorded many times. The genes are TRBV5-5 and TRBJ2-5; D unclear. The germline gives CDR1 SGHKS, CDR2 YYEKEE (reference sequence). The CDR3 has 14 residues. Trimming removed 4 bases from V and 1 base from J, with 11 bases in between. The CDR3 DNA sequence: TGTGCCAGCAGCGCCGTGACATCCCAAGAGACCCAGTACTTC. Its translation is CASSAVTSQETQYF. Full variable domain (outside the CDR3, taken from reference TRBV5-5 and TRBJ2-5): DAGVTQSPTHLIKTRGQQVTLRCSPISGHKSVSWYQQVLGQGPQFIFQYYEKEERGRGNFPDRFSARQFPNYSSELNVNALLLGDSALYLCASSAVTSQETQYFGPGTRLLVL.

This clonotype was observed at least ten times. V and J are TRBV25-1 and TRBJ2-7, with 9 positions matching TRBD1. Trimming removed 5 bases from V and 3 bases from J; junction bases left unmatched: 5. The CDR3 runs to 14 residues. Per germline, CDR1 MGHDK and CDR2 SYGVNS. The CDR3 spells CASSQRDRDYEQYF. As DNA, the CDR3 is TGTGCCAGCAGTCAACGGGACAGGGACTACGAGCAGTACTTC.